The next 18 T cell receptor beta chains were all read from a single sample in a study of blood T cells in healthy people across ages. PCR was performed a second time for roughly 7 to 12 cycles using a sample-barcoded 5' primer and a J-beta primer mix. TCRdb processed the 5' RACE reads anew with MiXCR; each CDR3 protein has one entry. The sample has some 880,000 distinct CDR3 sequences; 35% to 40% are singletons. Sequenced: blood. These TCRs come from a man younger than 35 in good health.

A few counts support this clonotype. This chain links TRBV9 with TRBJ2-2; D is possibly TRBD2 (6 bases). There are 15 residues in the CDR3. Germline V CDR1 and CDR2: SGDLS, YYNGEE. Trimming took 2 bases from V and 6 from J, leaving 14 bases between them. CDR3 sequence reads: CASSVGGGYAGELFF. The DNA of the CDR3 is TGTGCCAGCAGCGTTGGTGGGGGGTACGCCGGGGAGCTGTTTTTT.

The CDR3 reads CAISAWWGRPTLNYGYTF. The CDR3 coding sequence is TGTGCCATCAGTGCATGGTGGGGCAGACCAACTTTAAACTATGGCTACACCTTC. The chain recombines TRBV10-3 with TRBJ1-2; tentative D call: TRBD1 (5 bases). The CDR3 is 18 amino acids. Trimming took 4 bases from V and 2 from J, leaving 23 bases between them. Per germline, CDR1 ENHRY and CDR2 SYGVKD.

The chain employs TRBV7-9 and TRBJ1-1, with no clear D. The germline gives CDR1 SEHNR, CDR2 FQNEAQ (reference sequence). V lost 5 bases and J lost 2, with 9 bases in between. The CDR3 contains 13 residues. CDR3 in amino acids: CASSVVLNTEAFF. Written as DNA, the CDR3 is TGTGCCAGCAGCGTAGTCCTCAACACTGAAGCTTTCTTT.

The chain has TRBV7-9 and TRBJ2-5, with 10 bases fitting TRBD2. CDR1 SEHNR and CDR2 FQNEAQ come from the germline V gene (reference sequence). The CDR3 is made up of 16 amino acids. The V and J ends lost 5 bases and 11 bases, in that order; junction bases with no gene match: 17. The CDR3 protein is CASSRLAGVDYNEQYF. The CDR3 DNA sequence: TGTGCCAGCAGCCGGCTAGCGGGGGTCGACTACAATGAGCAGTACTTC.

This clonotype was found a few times. V and J are TRBV24-1 and TRBJ2-6; D gene uncertain. Trimming took 5 bases from V and 0 from J, leaving 7 bases between them. This CDR3 is built from 15 residues. Germline V gives CDR1 KGHDR, CDR2 SFDVKD. Here the CDR3 reads CATSVLVSGANVLTF. CDR3 sequence (DNA): TGTGCCACCAGTGTGCTGGTCTCTGGGGCCAACGTCCTGACTTTC.

This clonotype came up many times. The rearrangement uses TRBV7-2 and TRBJ2-7; D is unclear. V was clipped by 4 bases and J by 1 base, with 8 bases between them. The CDR3 contains 13 residues. Germline CDR1 is SGHTA and CDR2 is FQGNSA. The CDR3 sequence is CASSSRGSYEQYF. The CDR3 DNA reads TGTGCCAGCAGCTCCCGTGGGTCCTACGAGCAGTACTTC.

The CDR3 sequence is CASSPRLAGGSPLHF. CDR3 bases: TGTGCCAGCAGCCCGAGACTCGCAGGGGGTTCACCCCTCCACTTT. V and J are TRBV4-2 and TRBJ1-6; 7 bases line up with TRBD1. The CDR3 is 15 amino acids. CDR1 LGHNA and CDR2 YNFKEQ come from the germline V gene. The V segment lost 4 bases and the J segment 9 bases; nucleotides outside the gene matches: 9.

A note on this clonotype: Just one base apart from a much larger clone, this may be a read error. This CDR3 reads CGASSGYGYTF. In DNA, the CDR3 is TGCGGTGCTAGTTCGGGCTATGGCTACACCTTC. The V call is TRBV20-1, the J call TRBJ1-2; D gene uncertain. Germline CDR1 and CDR2: DFQATT and SNEGSKA (reference sequence). This CDR3 contains 11 residues.

This clonotype was counted ten times or more. This rearrangement joins TRBV10-3 to TRBJ2-1; TRBD2 matches 10 bases. The CDR3 has 14 residues. Germline-derived CDR1 and CDR2 are ENHRY and SYGVKD. J was trimmed by 4 bases and V by 5 bases; bases with no gene match: 2. CDR3 bases: TGTGCCATCAGTATAGCGGGGGGATACAATGAGCAGTTCTTC. Its protein is CAISIAGGYNEQFF.

This clonotype was detected many times. This chain links TRBV6-6 with TRBJ1-2; D not resolved. This CDR3 has 11 amino acids. V was shortened by 6 bases and J by 7 bases, with 9 bases between the two germline ends. Germline loops: CDR1 MNHNY, CDR2 SVGAGI (reference sequence). In nucleotides, the CDR3 is TGTGCCAGCAGGGCAGAATTTGGCTACACCTTC. Protein: CASRAEFGYTF.

This chain joins TRBV12-3 or TRBV12-4 and TRBJ2-3; possibly TRBD1 for D (6 bases). This CDR3 is 14 amino acids long. Deletions cut 4 bases from V and 3 bases from J, with 11 bases between. CDR3 DNA sequence: TGTGCCAGCAGTTCGTTCCAGGGGACAGATACGCAGTATTTT. It yields the protein CASSSFQGTDTQYF.

This clonotype showed up many times. V is TRBV20-1 and J is TRBJ2-5, with D perhaps TRBD1 (5 bases). CDR1 is DFQATT and CDR2 is SNEGSKA in the germline V gene (reference sequence). The CDR3 spans 15 residues. Trimming removed 0 bases at V and 2 bases at J, with 13 bases between. In nucleotides, the CDR3 is TGCAGTGCTAGAGATAGGTTGGCAGGGCAAGAGACCCAGTACTTC. Translated, it gives CSARDRLAGQETQYF.

This clonotype has at least ten counts. V is TRBV10-3 and J is TRBJ2-7; the match to TRBD1 covers 8 bases. The CDR3 loop spans 14 amino acids. CDR1 is ENHRY and CDR2 is SYGVKD in the germline V gene. V shed 6 bases and J 9 bases; nucleotides not matched to a gene: 13. As DNA, the CDR3 is TGTGCCATCAGCGATACGGACAGGGCGGTAGGGCAGTACTTC. Translated: CAISDTDRAVGQYF.

This chain uses TRBV20-1 with TRBJ2-5; D gene uncertain. Per the germline V gene, CDR1 is DFQATT and CDR2 is SNEGSKA (reference sequence). The CDR3 totals 12 residues. V lost 5 bases and J 4 bases, leaving 11 bases between the germline ends. The CDR3 sequence is CSASRTGETQYF. In nucleotides, the CDR3 is TGCAGTGCTTCCCGGACCGGAGAGACCCAGTACTTC.

The chain combines TRBV29-1 with TRBJ1-1, with a tentative D call TRBD1 (6 bases). The CDR3 extends over 17 amino acids. CDR1 is SQVTM and CDR2 is ANQGSEA in the germline V gene. V was cut by 5 bases and J by 0 bases, with 22 bases left in between. The CDR3 spells CSVYIRDTLNMNTEAFF. CDR3 sequence (DNA): TGCAGCGTTTATATCCGGGACACGCTCAACATGAACACTGAAGCTTTCTTT.

The chain couples TRBV30 to TRBJ1-2; D call uncertain. The CDR3 contains 11 residues. Germline V gene data show CDR1 as GTSNPN and CDR2 as SVGIG (reference sequence). The V gene lost 0 bases and the J gene lost 11 bases, with 10 bases spanning the gap. The chain's CDR3 is CAWSVLRGYTF. Here the CDR3 DNA reads TGTGCCTGGAGTGTTCTCCGTGGGTACACCTTC.

Comments on this clonotype: Given a much more abundant clone one base away, this may be a read error. This sequence joins TRBV12-3 or TRBV12-4 and TRBJ2-7, with 8 nucleotides matching TRBD1. There are 12 residues in the CDR3. V lost 5 bases to trimming and J lost 9 bases; unmatched junction nucleotides: 6. CDR3 coding DNA: TGTGCCAGCAGTGGACAGGGTAACGGGCAGTACTTC. Translating it yields CASSGQGNGQYF.

The J gene is TRBJ1-2, the V gene TRBV12-3 or TRBV12-4; 7 nucleotides agree with TRBD1. Trimming took 4 bases from V and 2 from J; bases not matched to a gene: 13. CDR3 length: 17 residues. CDR3: CASSSRLTGESNYGYTF. CDR3 bases: TGTGCCAGCAGTTCAAGATTAACAGGGGAAAGCAACTATGGCTACACCTTC.